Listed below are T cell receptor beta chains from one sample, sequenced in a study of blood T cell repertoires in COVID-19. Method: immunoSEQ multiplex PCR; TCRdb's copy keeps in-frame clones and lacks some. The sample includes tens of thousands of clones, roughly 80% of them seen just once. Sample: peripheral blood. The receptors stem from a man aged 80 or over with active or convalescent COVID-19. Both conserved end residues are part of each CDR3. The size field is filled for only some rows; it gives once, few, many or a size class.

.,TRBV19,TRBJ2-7,CASSRDSYEQYF
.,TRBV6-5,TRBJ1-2,CASRNHRDRGDGYTF
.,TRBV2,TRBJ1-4,CASSEGTGAGSYEKLFF
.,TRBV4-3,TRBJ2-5,CASSQAGTGQETQYF
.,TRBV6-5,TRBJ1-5,CASSSREAPTQPQHF
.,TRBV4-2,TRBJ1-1,CASSRQGAEAFF
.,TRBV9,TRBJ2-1,CASSPRSYGTSYNEQFF
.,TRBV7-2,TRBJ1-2,CASSLGAGASGYGYTF
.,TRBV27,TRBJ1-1,CASSTTGTGGGLIGTEAFF
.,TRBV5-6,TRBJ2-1,CASSLPYQGYNEQFF
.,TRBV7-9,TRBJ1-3,CASSLAEGNTIYF
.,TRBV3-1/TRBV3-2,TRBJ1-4,CASSQGGAGEEKLFF
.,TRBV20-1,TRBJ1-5,CSASGGGNQPQHF
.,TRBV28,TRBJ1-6,CAIRDRDNSPLHF
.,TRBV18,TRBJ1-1,CASSPETDTEAFF
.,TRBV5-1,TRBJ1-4,CASSLQGEKLFF
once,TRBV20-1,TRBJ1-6,CSASEGTRNSPLHF
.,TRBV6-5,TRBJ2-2,CASRPRQGATGELFF
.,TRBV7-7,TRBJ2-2,CASSSSPGTGISFPGELFF
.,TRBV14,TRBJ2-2,CASSQLSGGPNTGELFF
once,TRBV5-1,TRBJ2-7,CASSGRVSYEQYF
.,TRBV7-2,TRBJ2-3,CASSNPRAGGSPDTQYF
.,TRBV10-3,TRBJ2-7,CAISESTSGGLGQYF
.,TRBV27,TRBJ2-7,CASRDTGTGPYEQYF
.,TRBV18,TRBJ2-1,CASSPRDRVYNEQFF